This T cell receptor beta chain was profiled in a study of blood T cell repertoires in COVID-19. Using immunoSEQ multiplex PCR, the repertoire was profiled, and TCRdb retains in-frame clones only, with some absent. The sample has 65,000 to 85,000 clones, about 90% seen once. On this clone itself: At one end, the junction sequence differs from germline, possibly due to a read error.

The source material was peripheral blood. The sequence derives from a human donor in a cohort sampled during active COVID-19.

This chain's CDR3 is CASSLGSGEVYKQYF. The CDR3 nucleotides are TGTGCCAGCAGCTTAGGGTCCGGGGAGGTCTACAAGCAGTACTTC. The chain carries TRBV7-6 and TRBJ2-7, with D tentatively TRBD2 (6 bases). CDR1 and CDR2 (germline): SGHVS, FNYEAQ. The CDR3 extends over 15 amino acids.